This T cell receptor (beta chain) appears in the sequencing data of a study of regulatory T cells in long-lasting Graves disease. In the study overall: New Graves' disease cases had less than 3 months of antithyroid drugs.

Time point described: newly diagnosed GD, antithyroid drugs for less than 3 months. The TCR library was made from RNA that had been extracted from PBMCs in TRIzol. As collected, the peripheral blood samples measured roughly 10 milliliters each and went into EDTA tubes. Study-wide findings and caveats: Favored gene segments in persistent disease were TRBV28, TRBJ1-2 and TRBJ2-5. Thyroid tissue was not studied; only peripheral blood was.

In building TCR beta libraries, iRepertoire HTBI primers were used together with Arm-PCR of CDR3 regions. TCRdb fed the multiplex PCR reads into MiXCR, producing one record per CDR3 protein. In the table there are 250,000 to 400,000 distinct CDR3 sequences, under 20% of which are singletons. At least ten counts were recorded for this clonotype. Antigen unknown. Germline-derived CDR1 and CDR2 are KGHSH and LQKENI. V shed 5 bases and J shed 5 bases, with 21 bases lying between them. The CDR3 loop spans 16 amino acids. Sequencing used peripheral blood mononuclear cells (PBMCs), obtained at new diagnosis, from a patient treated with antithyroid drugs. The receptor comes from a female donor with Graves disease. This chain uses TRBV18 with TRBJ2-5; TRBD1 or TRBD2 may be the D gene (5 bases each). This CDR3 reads CASSAQGYGEGETQYF. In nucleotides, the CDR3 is TGTGCCAGCTCAGCCCAGGGTTACGGAGAGGGGGAGACCCAGTACTTC.